This T cell receptor beta chain was sequenced in a study of Ad26.COV2.S vaccination and SARS-CoV-2 variants. About the research overall: Within the COV1001 Ad26.COV2.S trial arm, the donor was enrolled.

Repertoires were generated with immunoSEQ multiplex PCR, while TCRdb's copy carries only in-frame clones and drops some. In the table there are about 370,000 clones, about 89% of which are singletons. Treatment here: 15 to 20 received Ad26.COV2.S at low or high dose, single or two shots; about 5 received placebo; per-sample allocation not given. Sampling occurred on day 63 after the first vaccine or placebo injection. This adult donor, from Boston, was 18-55 years old. About this clone: No antigen is known for it.

Overall study results and limits: Total T cell responses were possibly underestimated by TCR breadth and depth analyses.

CDR3 length: 15 amino acids. Germline CDR1 is MDHEN and CDR2 is SYDVKM. The J segment lost 7 bases and the V segment lost 4 bases, leaving 8 bases of the junction unmatched. The source is a person aged 18-60 years who received the Ad26.COV2.S COVID-19 vaccine or a placebo. Sequencing used peripheral blood, obtained in a trial of Ad26.COV2.S vaccine versus placebo. The chain joins TRBV28 to TRBJ2-1, with 9 nucleotides matching TRBD2. CDR3 in DNA: TGTGCCAGCAGTTCCCCGGGACTAGCTGATAATGAGCAGTTCTTC. This translates into CASSSPGLADNEQFF.